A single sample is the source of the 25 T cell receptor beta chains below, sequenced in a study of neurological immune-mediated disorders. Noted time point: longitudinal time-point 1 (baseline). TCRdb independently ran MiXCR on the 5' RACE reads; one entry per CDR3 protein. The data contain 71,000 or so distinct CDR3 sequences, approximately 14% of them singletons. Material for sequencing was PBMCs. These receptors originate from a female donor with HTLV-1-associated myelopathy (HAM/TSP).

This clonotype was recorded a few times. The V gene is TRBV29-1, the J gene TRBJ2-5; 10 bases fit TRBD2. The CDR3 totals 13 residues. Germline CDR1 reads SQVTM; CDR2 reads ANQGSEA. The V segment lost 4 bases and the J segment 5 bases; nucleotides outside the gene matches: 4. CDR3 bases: TGCAGCGTTGCTAGCGGGGGATCGGAGACCCAGTACTTC. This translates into CSVASGGSETQYF. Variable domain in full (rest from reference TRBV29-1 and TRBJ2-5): SAVISQKPSRDICQRGTSLTIQCQVDSQVTMMFWYRQQPGQSLTLIATANQGSEATYESGFVIDKFPISRPNLTFSTLTVSNMSPEDSSIYLCSVASGGSETQYFGPGTRLLVL.

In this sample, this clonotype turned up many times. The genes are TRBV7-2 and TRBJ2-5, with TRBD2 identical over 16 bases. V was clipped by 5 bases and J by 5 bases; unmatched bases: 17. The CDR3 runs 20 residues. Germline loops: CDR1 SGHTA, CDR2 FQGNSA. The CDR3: CASSIGTSGGADIGWETQYF. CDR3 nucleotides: TGTGCCAGCAGCATCGGGACTAGCGGGGGGGCCGATATTGGTTGGGAGACCCAGTACTTC. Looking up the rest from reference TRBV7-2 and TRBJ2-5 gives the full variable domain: GAGVSQSPSNKVTEKGKDVELRCDPISGHTALYWYRQSLGQGLEFLIYFQGNSAPDKSGLPSDRFSAERTGGSVSTLTIQRTQQEDSAVYLCASSIGTSGGADIGWETQYFGPGTRLLVL.

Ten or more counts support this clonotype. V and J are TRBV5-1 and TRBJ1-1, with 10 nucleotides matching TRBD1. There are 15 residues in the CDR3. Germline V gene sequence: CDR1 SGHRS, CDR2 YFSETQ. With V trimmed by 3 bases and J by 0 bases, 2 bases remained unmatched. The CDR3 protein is CASSWGQGLNTEAFF. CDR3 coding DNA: TGCGCCAGCAGCTGGGGACAGGGGCTGAACACTGAAGCTTTCTTT.

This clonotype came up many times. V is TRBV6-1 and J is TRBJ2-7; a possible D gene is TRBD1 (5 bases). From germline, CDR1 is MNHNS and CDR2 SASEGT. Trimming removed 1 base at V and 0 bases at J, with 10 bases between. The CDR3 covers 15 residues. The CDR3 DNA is TGTGCCAGCAGTGAAGTTGGCACAGGCTCCTACGAGCAGTACTTC. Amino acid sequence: CASSEVGTGSYEQYF.

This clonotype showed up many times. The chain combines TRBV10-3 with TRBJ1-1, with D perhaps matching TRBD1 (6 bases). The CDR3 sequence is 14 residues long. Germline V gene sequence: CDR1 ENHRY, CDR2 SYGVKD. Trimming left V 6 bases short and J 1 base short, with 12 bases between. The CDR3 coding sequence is TGTGCCATCAGCCCTTCGGGACAGAACACTGAAGCTTTCTTT. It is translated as CAISPSGQNTEAFF.

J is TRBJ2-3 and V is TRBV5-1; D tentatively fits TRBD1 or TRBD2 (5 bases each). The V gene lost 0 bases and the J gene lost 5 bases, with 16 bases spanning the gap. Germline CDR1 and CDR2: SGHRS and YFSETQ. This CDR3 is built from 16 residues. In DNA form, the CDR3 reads TGCGCCAGCAGCTTGGGGGGGAGCTATAGCGTAGATACGCAGTATTTT. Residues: CASSLGGSYSVDTQYF.

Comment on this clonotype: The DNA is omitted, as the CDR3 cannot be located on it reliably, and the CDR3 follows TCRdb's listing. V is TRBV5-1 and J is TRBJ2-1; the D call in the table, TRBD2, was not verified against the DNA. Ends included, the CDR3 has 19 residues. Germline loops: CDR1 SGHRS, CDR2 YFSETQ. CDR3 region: CASSFYICSARGGRNEQFF.

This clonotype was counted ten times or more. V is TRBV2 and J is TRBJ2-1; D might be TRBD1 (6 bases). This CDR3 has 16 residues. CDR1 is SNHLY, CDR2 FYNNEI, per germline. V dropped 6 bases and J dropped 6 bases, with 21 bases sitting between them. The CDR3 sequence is CASSPNLGGISNEQFF. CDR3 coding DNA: TGTGCCAGCAGCCCCAACTTAGGGGGAATATCCAATGAGCAGTTCTTC.

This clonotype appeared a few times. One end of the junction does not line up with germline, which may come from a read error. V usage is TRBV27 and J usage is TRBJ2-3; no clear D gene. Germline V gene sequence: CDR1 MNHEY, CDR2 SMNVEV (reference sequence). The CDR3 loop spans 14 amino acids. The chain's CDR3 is CASSSRSYSDTQYF. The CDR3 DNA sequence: TGTGCCAGCAGTTCTCGAAGCTATTCTGATACTCAGTATTTT.

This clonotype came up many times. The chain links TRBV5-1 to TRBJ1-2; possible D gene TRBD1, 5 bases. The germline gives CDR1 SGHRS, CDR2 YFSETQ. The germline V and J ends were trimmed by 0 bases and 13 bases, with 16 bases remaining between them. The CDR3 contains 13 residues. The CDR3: CASSLADAAGSTF. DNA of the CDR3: TGCGCCAGCAGCTTGGCCGACGCCGCAGGGTCCACCTTC.

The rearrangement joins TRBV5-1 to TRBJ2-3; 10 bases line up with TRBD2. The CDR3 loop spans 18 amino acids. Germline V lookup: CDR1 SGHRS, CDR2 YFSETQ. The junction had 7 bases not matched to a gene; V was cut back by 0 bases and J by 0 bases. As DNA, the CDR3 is TGCGCCAGCAGCTTGGAGCCTAGCGGGGGTGGGAGCACAGATACGCAGTATTTT. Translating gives CASSLEPSGGGSTDTQYF.

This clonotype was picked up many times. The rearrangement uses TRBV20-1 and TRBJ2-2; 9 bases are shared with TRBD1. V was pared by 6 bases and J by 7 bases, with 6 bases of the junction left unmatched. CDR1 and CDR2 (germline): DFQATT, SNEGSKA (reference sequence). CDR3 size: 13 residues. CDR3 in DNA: TGCAGTGCAAGGACAGGGGCAGACGGGGAGCTGTTTTTT. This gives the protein CSARTGADGELFF.

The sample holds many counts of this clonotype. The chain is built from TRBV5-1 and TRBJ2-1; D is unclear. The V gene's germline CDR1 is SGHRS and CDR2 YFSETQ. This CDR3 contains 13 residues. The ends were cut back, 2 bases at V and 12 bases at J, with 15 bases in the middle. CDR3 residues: CASSFIEAGGQFF. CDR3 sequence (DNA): TGCGCCAGCAGCTTTATAGAGGCTGGCGGGCAGTTCTTC.

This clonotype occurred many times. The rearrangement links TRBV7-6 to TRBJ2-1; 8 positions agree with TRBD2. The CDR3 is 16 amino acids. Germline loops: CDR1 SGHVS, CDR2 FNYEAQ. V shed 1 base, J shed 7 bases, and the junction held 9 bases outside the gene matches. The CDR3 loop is CASSLESGGARNEQFF. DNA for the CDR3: TGTGCCAGCAGCTTAGAGTCCGGGGGGGCCCGAAATGAGCAGTTCTTC.

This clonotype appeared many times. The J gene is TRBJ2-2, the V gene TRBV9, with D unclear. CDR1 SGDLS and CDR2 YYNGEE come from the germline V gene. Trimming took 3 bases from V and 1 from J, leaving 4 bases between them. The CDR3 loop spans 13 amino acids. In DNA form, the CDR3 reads TGTGCCAGCAGCGGGCAGAACACCGGGGAGCTGTTTTTT. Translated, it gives CASSGQNTGELFF.

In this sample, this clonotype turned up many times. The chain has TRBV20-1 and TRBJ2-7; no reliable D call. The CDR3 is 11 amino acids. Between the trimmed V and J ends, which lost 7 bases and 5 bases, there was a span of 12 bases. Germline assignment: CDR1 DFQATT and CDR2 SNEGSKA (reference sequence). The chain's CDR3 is CSVGISDEQYF. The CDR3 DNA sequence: TGCAGTGTGGGGATAAGCGACGAGCAGTACTTC.

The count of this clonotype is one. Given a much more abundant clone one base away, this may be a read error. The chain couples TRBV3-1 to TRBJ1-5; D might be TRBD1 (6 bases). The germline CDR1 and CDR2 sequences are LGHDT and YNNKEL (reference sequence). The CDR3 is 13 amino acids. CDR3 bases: TGTGCCGGCAGCCAGGGGTCTAATCAGCCCCAGCATTTT. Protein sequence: CAGSQGSNQPQHF.

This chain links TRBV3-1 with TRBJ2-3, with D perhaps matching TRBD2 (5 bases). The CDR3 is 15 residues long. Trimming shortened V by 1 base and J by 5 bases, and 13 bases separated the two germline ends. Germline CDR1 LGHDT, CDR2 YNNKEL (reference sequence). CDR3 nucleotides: TGTGCCAGCAGCCAAGTTATAGGGAGTGAAGATACGCAGTATTTT. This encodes CASSQVIGSEDTQYF.

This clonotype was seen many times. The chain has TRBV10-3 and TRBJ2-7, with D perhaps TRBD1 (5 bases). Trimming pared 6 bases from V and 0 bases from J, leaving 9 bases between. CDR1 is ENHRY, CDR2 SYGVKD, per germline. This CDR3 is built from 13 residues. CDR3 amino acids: CAIRGPSSYEQYF. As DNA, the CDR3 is TGTGCCATCAGGGGGCCAAGCTCCTACGAGCAGTACTTC.

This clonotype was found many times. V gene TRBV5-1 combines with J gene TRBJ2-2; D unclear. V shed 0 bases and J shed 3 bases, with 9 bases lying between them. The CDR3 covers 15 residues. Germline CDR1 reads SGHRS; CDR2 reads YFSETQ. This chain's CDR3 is CASSLGAIDTGELFF. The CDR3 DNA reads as TGCGCCAGCAGCTTGGGAGCGATCGACACCGGGGAGCTGTTTTTT.

This CDR3 reads CASSLGTPGAGTQYF. The CDR3 DNA reads TGTGCCAGCAGCTTAGGTACCCCGGGGGCGGGGACCCAGTACTTC. This chain connects TRBV7-2 to TRBJ2-5; D could derive from TRBD1 or TRBD2 (6 bases each). CDR1 is SGHTA, CDR2 FQGNSA, per germline. This CDR3 spans 15 amino acids. The ends were cut back, 1 base at V and 7 bases at J, with 16 bases in the middle. Drawing the rest from reference TRBV7-2 and TRBJ2-5, the complete variable domain is GAGVSQSPSNKVTEKGKDVELRCDPISGHTALYWYRQSLGQGLEFLIYFQGNSAPDKSGLPSDRFSAERTGGSVSTLTIQRTQQEDSAVYLCASSLGTPGAGTQYFGPGTRLLVL.

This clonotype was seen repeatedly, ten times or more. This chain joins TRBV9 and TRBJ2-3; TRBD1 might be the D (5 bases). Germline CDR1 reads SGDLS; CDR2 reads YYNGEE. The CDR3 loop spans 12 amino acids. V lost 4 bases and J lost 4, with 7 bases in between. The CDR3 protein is CASSPRADTQYF. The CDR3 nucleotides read TGTGCCAGCAGCCCCAGGGCAGATACGCAGTATTTT.

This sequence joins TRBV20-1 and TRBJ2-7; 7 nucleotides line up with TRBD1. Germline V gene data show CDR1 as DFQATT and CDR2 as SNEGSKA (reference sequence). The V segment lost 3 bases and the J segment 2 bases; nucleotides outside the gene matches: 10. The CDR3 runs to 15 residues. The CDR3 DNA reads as TGCAGTGCTAGCCGCCAGACAGGGCCCGCCTACGAGCAGTACTTC. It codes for CSASRQTGPAYEQYF.

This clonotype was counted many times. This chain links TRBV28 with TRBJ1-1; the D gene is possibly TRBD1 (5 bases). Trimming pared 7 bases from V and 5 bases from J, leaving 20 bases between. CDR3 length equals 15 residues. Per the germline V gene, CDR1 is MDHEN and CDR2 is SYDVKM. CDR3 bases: TGTGCCAGCACTCCTGGTCTTCGGGGGAGGACTGAAGCTTTCTTT. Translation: CASTPGLRGRTEAFF. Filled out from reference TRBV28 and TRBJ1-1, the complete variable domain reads DVKVTQSSRYLVKRTGEKVFLECVQDMDHENMFWYRQDPGLGLRLIYFSYDVKMKEKGDIPEGYSVSREKKERFSLILESASTNQTSMYLCASTPGLRGRTEAFFGQGTRLTVV.

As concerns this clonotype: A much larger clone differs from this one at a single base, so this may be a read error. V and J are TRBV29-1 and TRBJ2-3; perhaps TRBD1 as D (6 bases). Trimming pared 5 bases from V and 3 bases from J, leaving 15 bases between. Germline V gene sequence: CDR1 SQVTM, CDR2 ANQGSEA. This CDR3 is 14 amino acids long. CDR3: CSVKPTQGTDTQYF. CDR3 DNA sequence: TGCAGCGTTAAACCAACTCAGGGGACAGATACGCAGTATTTT.